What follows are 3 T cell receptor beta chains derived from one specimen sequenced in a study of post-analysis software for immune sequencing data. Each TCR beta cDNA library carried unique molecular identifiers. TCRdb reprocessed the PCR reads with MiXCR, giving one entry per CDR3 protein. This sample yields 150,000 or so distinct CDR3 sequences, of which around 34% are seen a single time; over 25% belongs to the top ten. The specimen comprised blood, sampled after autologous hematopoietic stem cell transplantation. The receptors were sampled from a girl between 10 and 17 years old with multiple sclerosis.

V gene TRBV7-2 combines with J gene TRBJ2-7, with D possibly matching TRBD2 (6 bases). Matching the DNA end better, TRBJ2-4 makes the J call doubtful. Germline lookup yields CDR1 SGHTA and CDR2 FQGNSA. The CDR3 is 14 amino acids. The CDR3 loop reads CASSCLGGGDIQYF. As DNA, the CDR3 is TGTGCCAGCAGCTGTCTCGGGGGTGGGGACATTCAGTACTTC.

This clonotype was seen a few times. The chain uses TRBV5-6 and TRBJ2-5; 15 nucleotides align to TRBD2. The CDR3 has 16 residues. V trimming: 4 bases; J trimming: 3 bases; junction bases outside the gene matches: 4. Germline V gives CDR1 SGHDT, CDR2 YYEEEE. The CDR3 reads CASSPGLAGGEETQYF. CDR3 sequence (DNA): TGTGCCAGCAGCCCAGGACTAGCGGGAGGGGAAGAGACCCAGTACTTC.

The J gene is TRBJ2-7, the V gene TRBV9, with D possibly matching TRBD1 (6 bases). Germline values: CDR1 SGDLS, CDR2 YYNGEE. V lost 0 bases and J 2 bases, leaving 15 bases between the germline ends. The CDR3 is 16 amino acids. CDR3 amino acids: CASSVAMTQGPYEQYF. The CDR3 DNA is TGTGCCAGCAGCGTAGCGATGACCCAGGGGCCCTACGAGCAGTACTTC.